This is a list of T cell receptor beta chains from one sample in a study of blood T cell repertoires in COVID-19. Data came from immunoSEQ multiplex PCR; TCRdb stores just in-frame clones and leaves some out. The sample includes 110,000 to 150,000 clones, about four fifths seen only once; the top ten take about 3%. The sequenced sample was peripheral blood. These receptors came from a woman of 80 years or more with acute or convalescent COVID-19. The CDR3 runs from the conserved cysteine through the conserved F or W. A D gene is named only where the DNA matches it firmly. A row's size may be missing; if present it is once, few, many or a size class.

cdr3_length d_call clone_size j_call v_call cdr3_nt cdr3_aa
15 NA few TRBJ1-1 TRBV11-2 TGTGCCAGCAGCTTCCAGATCGGGGTCCCCGGCGAAGCTTTCTTT CASSFQIGVPGEAFF
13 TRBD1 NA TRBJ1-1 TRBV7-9 TGTGCCAGCAGCCCCGACAGGGACACTGAAGCTTTCTTT CASSPDRDTEAFF
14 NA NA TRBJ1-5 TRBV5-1 TGCGCCAGCAGCCTCAGGTCCATCAATCAGCCCCAGCATTTT CASSLRSINQPQHF
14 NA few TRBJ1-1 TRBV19 TGTGCCAGTAGTATAGTGTCCCCAGGGGCTGAAGCTTTCTTT CASSIVSPGAEAFF
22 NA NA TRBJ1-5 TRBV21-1 TGTGCCAGCAGCAAAGATGGGGACAGGGGGTGCCGGCGAGGGAGTAGCAATCAGCCCCAGCATTTT CASSKDGDRGCRRGSSNQPQHF
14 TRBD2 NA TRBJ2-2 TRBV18 TGTGCCAGCTCACCCAGCGGGGGTTCCGGGGAGCTGTTTTTT CASSPSGGSGELFF
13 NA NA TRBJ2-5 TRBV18 TGTGCCAGCTCACGCTCAAGGGGAGAGACCCAGTACTTC CASSRSRGETQYF
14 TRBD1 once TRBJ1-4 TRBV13 TGTGCCAGCAGCGGGGACAGGATTAATGAAAAACTGTTTTTT CASSGDRINEKLFF
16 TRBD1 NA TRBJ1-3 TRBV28 TGTGCCAGCAGTCCCCCGGGACAGGGTTCAGGAAACACCATATATTTT CASSPPGQGSGNTIYF
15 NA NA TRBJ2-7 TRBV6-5 TGTGCCAGCAGGTTAAATCGGGACTGGACCTACGAGCAGTACTTC CASRLNRDWTYEQYF
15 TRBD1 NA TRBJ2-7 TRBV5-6 TGTGCCAGCAGCCCGAGGACAGGGGGCGGGTACGAGCAGTACTTC CASSPRTGGGYEQYF
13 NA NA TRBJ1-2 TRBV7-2 TGTGCCAGCAGCTTAGTCTGGCAGTCAGGCTACACCTTC CASSLVWQSGYTF
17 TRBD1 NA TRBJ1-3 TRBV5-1 TGCGCCAGCAGCTTGGAGGGCAGGGGGCACTCTGGAAACACCATATATTTT CASSLEGRGHSGNTIYF
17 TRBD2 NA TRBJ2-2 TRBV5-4 TGTGCCAGCAGCTTGTTGGCTAGCGGGGGGGACACCGGGGAGCTGTTTTTT CASSLLASGGDTGELFF
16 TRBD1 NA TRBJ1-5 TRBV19 TGTGCCAGTAGTATCCCTAGGACAGGGGCAAATCAGCCCCAGCATTTT CASSIPRTGANQPQHF
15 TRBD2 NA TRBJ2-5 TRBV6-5 TGTGCCAGCACGCGACTAGCGGGGGGGCGAGAGACCCAGTACTTC CASTRLAGGRETQYF
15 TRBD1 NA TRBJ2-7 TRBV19 TGTGCCAGTACCCGGACAGGGGGCTTCTCCTACGAGCAGTACTTC CASTRTGGFSYEQYF
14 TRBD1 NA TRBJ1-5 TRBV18 TGTGCCAGCTCACCGGGACAGGGGGATCAGCCCCAGCATTTT CASSPGQGDQPQHF
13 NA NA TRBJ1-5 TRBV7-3 TGTGCCAGCAGCTTAACCTCCAATCAGCCCCAGCATTTT CASSLTSNQPQHF
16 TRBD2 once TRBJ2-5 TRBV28 TGTGCCAGCAGTTCTAGCGGGGGGCCCGCCAAAGAGACCCAGTACTTC CASSSSGGPAKETQYF
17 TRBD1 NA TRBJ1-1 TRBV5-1 TGCGCCAGCAGCTTGCAGGGGGCGAGTTACGTCGACACTGAAGCTTTCTTT CASSLQGASYVDTEAFF
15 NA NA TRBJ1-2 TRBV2 TGTGCCAGCAGTGTTTTACAGGGAGGGGGATATGGCTACACCTTC CASSVLQGGGYGYTF
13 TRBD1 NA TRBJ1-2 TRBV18 TGTGCCAGCTCACCGGGACAGGGAGATGGCTACACCTTC CASSPGQGDGYTF
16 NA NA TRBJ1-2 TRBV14 TGTGCCAGCAGCCCAATCGTAGGGGTTGTTGGCTATGGCTACACCTTC CASSPIVGVVGYGYTF
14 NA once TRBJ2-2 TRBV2 TGTGCCAGCATATACCCTACGAGGGAGGGGGAGCTGTTTTTT CASIYPTREGELFF
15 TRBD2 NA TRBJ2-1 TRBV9 TGTGCCAGCAGCGTAGCTAGCGGGGGGGCCGGTGAGCAGTTCTTC CASSVASGGAGEQFF
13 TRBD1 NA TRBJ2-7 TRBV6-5 TGTGCCAGCAGAACCCAGGGGGTGGGTGAGCAGTACTTC CASRTQGVGEQYF
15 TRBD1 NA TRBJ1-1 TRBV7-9 TGTGCCAGCAGCGGGACAGGGAAGAGGAACACTGAAGCTTTCTTT CASSGTGKRNTEAFF
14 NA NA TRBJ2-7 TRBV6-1 TGTGCCAGCAGTGAAGCGGCCAGTACCTACGAGCAGTACTTC CASSEAASTYEQYF
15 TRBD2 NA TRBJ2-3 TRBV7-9 TGTGCCAGCAGCTTAGGGACTAGAAGCACAGATACGCAGTATTTT CASSLGTRSTDTQYF
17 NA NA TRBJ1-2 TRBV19 TGTGCCAGTACCCGAGCACTCGAGCGCAGGGGCTCCGATGGCTACACCTTC CASTRALERRGSDGYTF
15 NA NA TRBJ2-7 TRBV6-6 TGTGCCAGCAGTTACTCCTTCCAGGGAAACGACGAGCAGTACTTC CASSYSFQGNDEQYF
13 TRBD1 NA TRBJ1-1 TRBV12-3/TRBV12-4 TGTGCCAGCAGTTTGGGACAGGCCACTGAAGCTTTCTTT CASSLGQATEAFF
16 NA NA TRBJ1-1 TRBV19 TGTGCCAGTAGTAGTAGGACAGCTTTACCGGACACTGAAGCTTTCTTT CASSSRTALPDTEAFF
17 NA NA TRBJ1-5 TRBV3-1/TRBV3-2 TGTGCCAGCAGCTCCCGGGAGTCACTAATAAGCAATCAGCCCCAGCATTTT CASSSRESLISNQPQHF
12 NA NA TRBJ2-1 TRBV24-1 TGTGCCACCAGTGAGAGCGGGAATGAGCAGTTCTTC CATSESGNEQFF
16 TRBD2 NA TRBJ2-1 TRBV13 TGTGCCAGCAGCTTGCCGGGACTAGCGGGCCACAATGAGCAGTTCTTC CASSLPGLAGHNEQFF
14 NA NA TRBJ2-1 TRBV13 TGTGCCAGCAGCTCCTTAGGATCCGGGGGTGAGCAGTTCTTC CASSSLGSGGEQFF
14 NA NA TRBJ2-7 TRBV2 TGTGCCAGCAGTGAAGCGTGGCAGGGGAGCGAGCAGTACTTC CASSEAWQGSEQYF
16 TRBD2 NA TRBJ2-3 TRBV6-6 TGTGCCAGCACCCAAGGGACTAGCGGGGGCACAGATACGCAGTATTTT CASTQGTSGGTDTQYF
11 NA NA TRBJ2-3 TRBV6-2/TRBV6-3 TGTGCCAGCAGTATAACAGATACGCAGTATTTT CASSITDTQYF
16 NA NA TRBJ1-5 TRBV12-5 TGTGCTAGTGGTTTGGTACGGACAGAGCCAAATCAGCCCCAGCATTTT CASGLVRTEPNQPQHF
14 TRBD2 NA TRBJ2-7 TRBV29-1 TGCAGCGTTGATGGAGCGGGGGGGCCCGACGAGCAGTACTTC CSVDGAGGPDEQYF
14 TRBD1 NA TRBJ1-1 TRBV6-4 TGTGCCAGCAGTCAACAGGGGGGTAACACTGAAGCTTTCTTT CASSQQGGNTEAFF
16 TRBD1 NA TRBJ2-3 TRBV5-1 TGCGCCAGCAGCTTGGCGACAGGGCTTAGAATAGATACGCAGTATTTT CASSLATGLRIDTQYF
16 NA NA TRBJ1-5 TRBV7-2 TGTGCCAGCAGCTTAGACTGGGGACAAGGGGATCAGCCCCAGCATTTT CASSLDWGQGDQPQHF
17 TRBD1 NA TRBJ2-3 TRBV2 TGTGCCAGCAGTACGACCGGGACAGGGACCCGCACAGATACGCAGTATTTT CASSTTGTGTRTDTQYF
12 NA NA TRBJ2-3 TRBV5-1 TGCGCCAGCAGCCTCTCCACAGATACGCAGTATTTT CASSLSTDTQYF
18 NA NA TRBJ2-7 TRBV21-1 TGTGCCAGCAGCAAAAATCTCGTTCTGGCGGGGATCCTTTACGAGCAGTACTTC CASSKNLVLAGILYEQYF
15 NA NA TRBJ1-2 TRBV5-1 TGCGCCAGCAGCTTGGAGCCAGGGGAGAGCTATGGCTACACCTTC CASSLEPGESYGYTF